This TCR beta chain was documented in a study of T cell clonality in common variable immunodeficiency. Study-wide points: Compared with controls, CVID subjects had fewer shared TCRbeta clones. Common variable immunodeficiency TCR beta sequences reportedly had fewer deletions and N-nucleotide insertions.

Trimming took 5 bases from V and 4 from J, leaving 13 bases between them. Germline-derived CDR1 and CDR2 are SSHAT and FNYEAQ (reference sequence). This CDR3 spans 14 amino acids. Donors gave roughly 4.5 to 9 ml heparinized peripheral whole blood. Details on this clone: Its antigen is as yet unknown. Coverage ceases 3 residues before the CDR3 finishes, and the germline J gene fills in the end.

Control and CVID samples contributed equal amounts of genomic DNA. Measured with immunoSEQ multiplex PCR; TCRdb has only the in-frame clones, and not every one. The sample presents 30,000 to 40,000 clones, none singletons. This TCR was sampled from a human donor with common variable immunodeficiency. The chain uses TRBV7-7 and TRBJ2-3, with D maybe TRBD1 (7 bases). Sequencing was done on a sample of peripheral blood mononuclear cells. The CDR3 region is CASSQGGEADTQYF. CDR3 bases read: TGTGCCAGCAGCCAGGGGGGAGAAGCAGATACG. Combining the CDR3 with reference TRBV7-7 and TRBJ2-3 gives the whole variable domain GAGVSQSPRYKVTKRGQDVTLRCDPISSHATLYWYQQALGQGPEFLTYFNYEAQPDKSGLPSDRFSAERPEGSISTLTIQRTEQRDSAMYRCASSQGGEADTQYFGPGTRLTVL.